Shown below are 20 T cell receptor beta chains from a single sample sequenced in a study of beta chain features in type 1 diabetes. Since all of the isolated RNA was reverse transcribed, expressed TCRB transcripts were what got sequenced. Sequencing was performed with immunoSEQ multiplex PCR; in TCRdb, only in-frame clones are kept and a portion is missing. The repertoire consists of under 300,000 clones, with roughly 30% occurring once and the leading ten covering 4%. Source material: central memory CD4+ T cells from blood. The receptors stem from a man aged 25 to 45 in good health.

The genes are TRBV5-1 and TRBJ2-3, with D perhaps being TRBD1 or TRBD2 (5 bases each). The CDR3 covers 15 residues. Trimming pared 6 bases from V and 0 bases from J, leaving 14 bases between. Germline CDR1 reads SGHRS; CDR2 reads YFSETQ. As DNA, the CDR3 is TGCGCCAGCACCGAGGGCCAGGGTAGCACAGATACGCAGTATTTT. Translating gives CASTEGQGSTDTQYF.

V gene TRBV19 combines with J gene TRBJ1-1; TRBD1 matches 7 bases. The V and J ends lost 6 bases and 1 base, in that order; junction bases with no gene match: 5. From germline, CDR1 is LNHDA and CDR2 SQIVND (reference sequence). The CDR3 has 14 residues. The CDR3 DNA is TGTGCCAGTAGGGCCCCAGGGGGGAACACTGAAGCTTTCTTT. Translating gives CASRAPGGNTEAFF.

This clone was observed a few times. J is TRBJ2-1 and V is TRBV4-2; 8 nucleotides line up with TRBD2. V lost 4 bases and J lost 7; bases outside the gene matches: 6. Germline CDR1 and CDR2: LGHNA and YNFKEQ. The CDR3 contains 14 residues. The chain's CDR3 is CASSPGTSENEQFF. The CDR3 DNA is TGTGCCAGCAGCCCGGGGACTAGTGAGAATGAGCAGTTCTTC.

The rearrangement links TRBV15 to TRBJ2-5; 12 nucleotides line up with TRBD2. V shed 3 bases and J 5 bases; nucleotides not matched to a gene: 7. CDR3 length: 16 residues. CDR1 and CDR2 (germline): LNHNV, YYDKDF (reference sequence). The DNA of the CDR3 is TGTGCCACCAGCAGCAGACTAGCGGGAGCGGGGGAGACCCAGTACTTC. Its protein product is CATSSRLAGAGETQYF.

This clone has a handful of counts. This sequence joins TRBV29-1 and TRBJ1-3; no definite D call. The germline V and J ends were trimmed by 6 bases and 4 bases, with 16 bases remaining between them. This CDR3 has 14 residues. Germline CDR1 and CDR2: SQVTM and ANQGSEA. The CDR3 reads CSVESGEWGNTIYF. In DNA form, the CDR3 reads TGCAGCGTCGAGTCCGGGGAGTGGGGAAACACCATATATTTT. Full variable domain (missing parts from reference TRBV29-1 and TRBJ1-3): SAVISQKPSRDICQRGTSLTIQCQVDSQVTMMFWYRQQPGQSLTLIATANQGSEATYESGFVIDKFPISRPNLTFSTLTVSNMSPEDSSIYLCSVESGEWGNTIYFGEGSWLTVV.

About this clone: This sample includes further DNA sequences coding for the same CDR3. V is TRBV7-6 and J is TRBJ2-5; D uncertain. V lost 2 bases to trimming and J lost 1 base, with 5 bases between them. CDR3 length: 13 amino acids. CDR1 and CDR2 from the germline V gene are SGHVS and FNYEAQ. CDR3 in amino acids: CASSLSLQETQYF. In DNA form, the CDR3 reads TGTGCCAGCAGCTTATCGCTCCAAGAGACCCAGTACTTC. Combining the CDR3 with reference TRBV7-6 and TRBJ2-5 gives the whole variable domain GAGVSQSPRYKVTKRGQDVALRCDPISGHVSLYWYRQALGQGPEFLTYFNYEAQQDKSGLPNDRFSAERPEGSISTLTIQRTEQRDSAMYRCASSLSLQETQYFGPGTRLLVL.

This clone was counted at least ten times. V is TRBV10-3 and J is TRBJ2-1; the match to TRBD2 covers 9 bases. This CDR3 has 14 residues. Germline assignment: CDR1 ENHRY and CDR2 SYGVKD. J gave up 10 bases and V 6 bases, and 10 bases lay outside the gene matches. Written as DNA, the CDR3 is TGTGCCATCAGGGCCGGTAGCGGGAGTAGAGAGCAGTTCTTC. Its protein is CAIRAGSGSREQFF.

This clone came up a few times. This sequence joins TRBV10-3 and TRBJ1-6, with D possibly being TRBD1 (5 bases). The CDR3 extends over 12 amino acids. Germline CDR1 and CDR2: ENHRY and SYGVKD. Trimming pared 6 bases from V and 15 bases from J, leaving 15 bases between. The CDR3 region has the DNA TGTGCCATCAGCTCGGACATTATTATCCTCCACTTT. Translation gives CAISSDIIILHF.

V usage is TRBV7-2 and J usage is TRBJ1-5; D is uncertain. The germline CDR1 and CDR2 sequences are SGHTA and FQGNSA. V lost 4 bases to trimming and J lost 0 bases, with 10 bases between them. This CDR3 contains 15 residues. The CDR3, as DNA: TGTGCCAGCAGCTCGTCGTCGGCTAGCAATCAGCCCCAGCATTTT. Its translation is CASSSSSASNQPQHF.

In its sample, this clone was seen many times. This chain uses TRBV15 with TRBJ1-5; D is perhaps TRBD1 (5 bases). This CDR3 comprises 15 residues. CDR1 is LNHNV, CDR2 YYDKDF, per germline (reference sequence). Trimming took 0 bases from V and 7 from J, leaving 13 bases between them. The DNA for the CDR3 is TGTGCCACCAGCAGAGATCAGTTGGGGCGGCAGCCCCAGCATTTT. Translated: CATSRDQLGRQPQHF.

The J gene is TRBJ2-4, the V gene TRBV5-6; the D gene is possibly TRBD1 (5 bases). The CDR3 runs 14 residues. Trimming took 2 bases from V and 0 from J, leaving 6 bases between them. Per the germline V gene, CDR1 is SGHDT and CDR2 is YYEEEE. CDR3 nucleotides: TGTGCCAGCAGCTTCAGGGTAGCCAAAAACATTCAGTACTTC. It codes for CASSFRVAKNIQYF.

Of note for this clone: Here the CDR3 omits its conserved ending phenylalanine or tryptophan, so a read error is the likely source. The limits of the CDR3 on the DNA are not certain, so only TCRdb's listed CDR3 is given. The V call is TRBV6-6, the J call TRBJ2-4; TRBD2 reflects the table's D call only, with no check against the DNA. Termini included, the CDR3 measures 10 amino acids. Germline V gene lookup returns CDR1 MNHNY and CDR2 SVGAGI (reference sequence). CDR3 amino acids: CASGRDSLSL.

This clone showed up just a few times. This sequence joins TRBV19 and TRBJ1-5; no firm D call. The V end lost 4 bases, the J end lost 1 base, and 14 bases lay between the germline ends. This CDR3 spans 16 amino acids. Germline V gene sequence: CDR1 LNHDA, CDR2 SQIVND (reference sequence). CDR3 coding DNA: TGTGCCAGTAGTAGAATTTTTGCCGGCAGCAATCAGCCCCAGCATTTT. Protein: CASSRIFAGSNQPQHF.

This chain uses TRBV29-1 with TRBJ1-1, with TRBD1 as a possible D gene (5 bases). Germline values: CDR1 SQVTM, CDR2 ANQGSEA. V was cut by 0 bases and J by 4 bases, with 12 bases left in between. The CDR3 extends over 14 amino acids. The CDR3 sequence is CSVEDPVGATEAFF. In nucleotides, the CDR3 is TGCAGCGTTGAAGACCCGGTAGGGGCCACTGAAGCTTTCTTT.

This clone has at least ten counts. The V gene is TRBV6-5, the J gene TRBJ2-1, with D perhaps TRBD1 (6 bases). Looked up from germline, CDR1 is MNHEY and CDR2 is SVGAGI. The CDR3 totals 11 residues. Trimming left V 6 bases short and J 9 bases short, with 9 bases between. The CDR3 spells CASSRRGEQFF. CDR3 DNA: TGTGCCAGCAGCCGCAGGGGTGAGCAGTTCTTC.

This clone was detected once. J is TRBJ2-7 and V is TRBV15; D gene unclear. The CDR3 runs to 14 residues. Germline V CDR1 and CDR2: LNHNV, YYDKDF (reference sequence). The ends were cut back, 0 bases at V and 0 bases at J, with 6 bases in the middle. The CDR3 bases are TGTGCCACCAGCAGAGAGCTAAGCTCCTACGAGCAGTACTTC. Translation: CATSRELSSYEQYF.

The V gene is TRBV5-4, the J gene TRBJ2-5; 9 positions match TRBD2. This CDR3 is built from 18 residues. Germline V gene lookup returns CDR1 SGHNT and CDR2 YYREEE (reference sequence). The trim removed 4 bases at V and 4 bases at J, leaving 17 bases unmatched. The CDR3 sequence is CASSPGLGGGASRETQYF. CDR3 in DNA: TGTGCCAGCAGCCCAGGTTTGGGCGGGGGGGCGTCGAGAGAGACCCAGTACTTC.

The chain links TRBV19 to TRBJ2-5; perhaps TRBD1 as D (6 bases). The CDR3 runs to 14 residues. Germline V gene sequence: CDR1 LNHDA, CDR2 SQIVND (reference sequence). Trimming took off 4 bases at V and 7 bases at J, with 16 bases between the two ends. The chain's CDR3 is CASSRTDSTWTQYF. CDR3 nucleotides: TGTGCCAGTAGTAGAACGGACAGCACTTGGACCCAGTACTTC.

This clone came up a few times. The rearrangement joins TRBV6-1 to TRBJ1-6; D is unclear. Trimming left V 6 bases short and J 5 bases short, with 8 bases between. Germline V lookup: CDR1 MNHNS, CDR2 SASEGT. The CDR3 extends over 13 amino acids. CDR3 region: CASRNADNSPLHF. In DNA form, the CDR3 reads TGTGCCAGCAGAAATGCCGATAATTCACCCCTCCACTTT.

The chain couples TRBV7-2 to TRBJ2-7, with 7 nucleotides matching TRBD2. The V segment lost 1 base and the J segment 12 bases; nucleotides outside the gene matches: 6. From germline, CDR1 is SGHTA and CDR2 FQGNSA. The CDR3 has 12 residues. The CDR3 region has the DNA TGTGCCAGCAGCTTAGGGCGGGGGATATGGTACTTC. Translation gives CASSLGRGIWYF.